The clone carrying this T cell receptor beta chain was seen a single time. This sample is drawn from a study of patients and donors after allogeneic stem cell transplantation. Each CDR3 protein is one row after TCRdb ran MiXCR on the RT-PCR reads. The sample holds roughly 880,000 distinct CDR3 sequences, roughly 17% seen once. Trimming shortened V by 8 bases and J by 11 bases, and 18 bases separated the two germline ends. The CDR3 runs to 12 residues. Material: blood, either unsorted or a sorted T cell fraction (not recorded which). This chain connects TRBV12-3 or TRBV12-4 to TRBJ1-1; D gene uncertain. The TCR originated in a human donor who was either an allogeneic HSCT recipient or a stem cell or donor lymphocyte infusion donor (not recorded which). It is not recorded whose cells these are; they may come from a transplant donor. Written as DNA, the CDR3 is TGTGCCAGCGGGTCGGCAGCCCCCGAGGCTTTCTTT. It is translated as CASGSAAPEAFF.